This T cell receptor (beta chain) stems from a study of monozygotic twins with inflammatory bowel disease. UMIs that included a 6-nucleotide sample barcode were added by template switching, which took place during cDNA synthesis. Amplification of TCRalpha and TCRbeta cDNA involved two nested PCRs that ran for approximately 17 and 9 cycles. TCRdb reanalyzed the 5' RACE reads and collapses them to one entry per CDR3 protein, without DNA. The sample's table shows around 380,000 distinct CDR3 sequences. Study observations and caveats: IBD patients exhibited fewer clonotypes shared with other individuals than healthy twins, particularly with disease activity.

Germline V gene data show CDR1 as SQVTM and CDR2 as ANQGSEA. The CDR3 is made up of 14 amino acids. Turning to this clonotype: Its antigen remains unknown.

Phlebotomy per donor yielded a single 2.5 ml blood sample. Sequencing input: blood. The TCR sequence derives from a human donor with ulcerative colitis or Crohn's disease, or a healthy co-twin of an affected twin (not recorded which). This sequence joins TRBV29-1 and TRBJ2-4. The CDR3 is CSATYISAKNIQYF.